Sequencing of this TCR beta chain was carried out in a study of blood T cells in healthy people across ages (dated by TCRdb to the mid-2010s). In terms of the full investigation: In model experiments, template switching captured about one uniquely barcoded TCR beta cDNA molecule for every two T cells. The study measured age-related changes in TCR beta repertoire diversity using deep sequencing normalized with unique cDNA molecular identifiers. Four age groups were formed from the donors: young (average about 16 years), middle-aged (approximately 40), aged (around 62) and long-lived (approximately 80). To avoid experimental bias, donors of different ages were randomly spread across the sequencing lanes. For two donors (one aged 18 to 29 and one aged 80 or older), the study analyzed two additional independent replicas of 1 million unique cDNA reads from the same blood draw. General study outcomes and caveats: The percentage of naive T cells measured by flow cytometry correlated strongly with observed TCR beta diversity. Estimates of total diversity from one million sequenced T cells were regarded as lower bounds and underestimates. Since profiling was done on bulk unsorted PBMCs, naive and antigen-experienced compartments could not be conclusively compared. Donor CMV infection status was unknown, potentially confounding age-related changes in expanded clonotypes. Compared with the aged group, more naive CD4+ T cells, fewer expanded clones and increased TCR diversity were shown by the long-lived group, suggesting age selection. Observed TCR beta diversity per million T cells fell roughly linearly with age, and a significant reduction was already apparent by age around 40.

The roughly 38 donors, aged roughly 6 to 100 years, were systemically healthy Caucasian individuals from Russia. Each donor gave roughly 11 milliliters of peripheral blood, drawn into EDTA-treated Vacutainer tubes. Ficoll-Paque density-gradient centrifugation was used to isolate PBMCs, with at least 6.5 million obtained per sample. Trizol reagent was used to extract total RNA from the PBMCs, yielding at least 5.5 micrograms per sample. Naive CD45RAhigh/CD27high T cell percentages were measured by flow cytometry on a PBMC aliquot from every donor. Receptor libraries were prepared by 5' RACE. The sequencing machine was an Illumina HiSeq 2500. A second 7 to 11 cycle PCR used a sample-barcoded 5' primer and a J-beta primer mix. A unique molecular identifier was introduced onto each TCR beta cDNA molecule by a template-switch 5' adaptor carrying 12 random nucleotides. At least 3 million CDR3-containing paired-end reads were obtained from each sample. First-strand cDNA was synthesized from all RNA with the Mint cDNA synthesis kit, primed by a TRBC-specific oligonucleotide. After uracil-DNA glycosylase treatment, a first 18-cycle PCR used universal primers M1SS and BC2_uni_R on all cDNA. The original pipeline was this. For normalization, 1 million high-quality reads, each with a distinct molecular identifier, were randomly selected from each sample. Instead of being binned into consensus sequences, reads that shared molecular identifiers were thrown out. MiTCR, run with a Q25 quality threshold and the strictest error-elimination algorithm, handled CDR3 identification, clonotype clustering and error correction. Lower-bound total TCR beta diversity was estimated with a nonparametric unseen species model using Euler transformation. In TCRdb, the public reads were trimmed at Q25 with fastp and aligned with MiXCR, with productive beta chains retained. A single entry per CDR3 protein holds the most common genes and DNA from its merged rows. The V and J calls and clone size come from TCRdb's table, not from the authors' own analysis. The sample yields about 1.5 million distinct CDR3 sequences; 40% to 45% were counted once. The top ten hold more than 4% of the sample.

Measured from the cysteine to the phenylalanine, the CDR3 is 13 residues long. Only CDR3 DNA remains: 39 bases, in frame from the first base. Based on the germline V gene (reference sequence), the CDR1 and CDR2 sequences are MNHEY and SMNVEV. V is clipped by 4 bases and J by 7 bases, and the sequence between their germline boundaries is 11 bases long. This clonotype was observed a few times. Which antigen it targets is not known. No much larger clone is present one base from it, and per-base qualities are unavailable. This sequence originates from a woman under 30 in good health. Sequencing input: blood. The chain was built from TRBV27 and TRBJ2-1; no D segment can be confidently identified. This receptor carries the CDR3 CASSYTRLNEQFF. The nucleotide sequence reads TGTGCCAGCAGTTACACACGACTTAATGAGCAGTTCTTC.